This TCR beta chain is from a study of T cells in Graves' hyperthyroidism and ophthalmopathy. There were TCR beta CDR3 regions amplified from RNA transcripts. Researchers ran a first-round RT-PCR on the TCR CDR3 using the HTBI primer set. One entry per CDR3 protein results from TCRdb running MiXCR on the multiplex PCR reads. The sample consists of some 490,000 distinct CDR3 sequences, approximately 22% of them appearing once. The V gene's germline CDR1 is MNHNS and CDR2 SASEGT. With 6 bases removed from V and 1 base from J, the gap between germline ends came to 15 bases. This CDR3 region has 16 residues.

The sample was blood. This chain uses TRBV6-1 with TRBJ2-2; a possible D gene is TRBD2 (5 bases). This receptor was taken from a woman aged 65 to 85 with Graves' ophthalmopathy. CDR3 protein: CASRPPGKRNTGELFF. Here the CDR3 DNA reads TGTGCCAGCAGGCCCCCGGGAAAGAGGAACACCGGGGAGCTGTTTTTT.